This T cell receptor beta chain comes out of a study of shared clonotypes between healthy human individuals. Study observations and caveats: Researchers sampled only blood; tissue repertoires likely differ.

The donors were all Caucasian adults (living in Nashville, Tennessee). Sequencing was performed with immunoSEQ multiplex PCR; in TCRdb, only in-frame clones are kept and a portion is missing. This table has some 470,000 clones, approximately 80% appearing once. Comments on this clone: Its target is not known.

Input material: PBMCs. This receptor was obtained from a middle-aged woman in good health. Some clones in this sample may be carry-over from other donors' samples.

CDR3 sequence (DNA): TGTGCCAGCAGCCAAGAGCGGGACGGATCCTACGAGCAGTACTTC. Translated, it gives CASSQERDGSYEQYF. The J gene is TRBJ2-7, the V gene TRBV4-2, with D maybe TRBD2 (6 bases). CDR3 size: 15 residues. Germline CDR1 and CDR2: LGHNA and YNFKEQ. V shed 0 bases and J shed 1 base, with 10 bases lying between them.